This TCR beta chain was obtained from a study of blood T cell repertoires in COVID-19. The wider study: Spain, Italy and the United States supplied samples that represented acute and convalescent COVID-19. T cells, B-cell-depleted T cells, or PBMCs supplied cDNA or gDNA.

Between the trimmed V and J ends, which lost 1 base and 10 bases, there was a span of 10 bases. CDR1 and CDR2 from the germline V gene are LGHNA and YNFKEQ. The CDR3 is 12 residues long. Original processing methods: Estimation of nucleated cell counts relied on the amplification of reference gene primers. Sequencing was performed with immunoSEQ multiplex PCR; in TCRdb, only in-frame clones are kept and a portion is missing. Clonal size and the V and J genes are those of that table, whereas D and trimming came from the DNA. The sample records roughly 100,000 clones, approximately 90% being singletons.

The sequenced sample was peripheral blood. This TCR was recovered from a man aged 50 to 60 in a cohort sampled during active COVID-19. The J gene is TRBJ1-1, the V gene TRBV4-2, with D hard to call. CDR3 loop: CASSQVAEGAFF. The CDR3 DNA sequence: TGTGCCAGCAGCCAAGTAGCTGAAGGAGCTTTCTTT.